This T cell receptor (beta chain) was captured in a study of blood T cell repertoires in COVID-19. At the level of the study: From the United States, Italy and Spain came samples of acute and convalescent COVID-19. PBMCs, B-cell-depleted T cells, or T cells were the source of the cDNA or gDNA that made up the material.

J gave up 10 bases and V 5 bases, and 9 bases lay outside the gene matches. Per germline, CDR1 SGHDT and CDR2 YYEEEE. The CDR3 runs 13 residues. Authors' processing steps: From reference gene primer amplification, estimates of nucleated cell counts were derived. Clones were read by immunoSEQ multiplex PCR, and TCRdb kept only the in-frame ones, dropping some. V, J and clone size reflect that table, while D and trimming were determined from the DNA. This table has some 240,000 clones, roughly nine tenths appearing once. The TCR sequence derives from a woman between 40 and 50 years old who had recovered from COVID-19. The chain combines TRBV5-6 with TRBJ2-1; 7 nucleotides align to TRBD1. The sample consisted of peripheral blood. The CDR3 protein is CASSSIGGDEQFF. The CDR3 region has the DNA TGTGCCAGCAGTAGTATAGGGGGCGACGAGCAGTTCTTC. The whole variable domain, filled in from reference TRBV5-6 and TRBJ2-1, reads DAGVTQSPTHLIKTRGQQVTLRCSPKSGHDTVSWYQQALGQGPQFIFQYYEEEERQRGNFPDRFSGHQFPNYSSELNVNALLLGDSALYLCASSSIGGDEQFFGPGTRLTVL.